This TCR beta chain came from a study of blood T cell repertoires in COVID-19. The CDR3 is 15 amino acids. The germline V and J ends were trimmed by 5 bases and 0 bases, with 11 bases remaining between them. CDR1 and CDR2 (germline): MNHEY, SMNVEV (reference sequence). In the original analysis: The authors estimated nucleated cell counts from reference gene primer amplification. Assay used: immunoSEQ multiplex PCR; TCRdb lists only in-frame clones, some missing. The V and J calls and clone size are taken from that table; D and trimming were inferred from the DNA. The sample records 200,000 or so clones, approximately 78% being singletons.

The receptor comes from a woman older than 75 with acute or convalescent COVID-19. The chain has TRBV27 and TRBJ1-5; D might be TRBD1 (5 bases). Material for sequencing was peripheral blood. CDR3: CASSQTAYSNQPQHF. CDR3 nucleotides: TGTGCCAGCAGTCAGACAGCTTATAGCAATCAGCCCCAGCATTTT.